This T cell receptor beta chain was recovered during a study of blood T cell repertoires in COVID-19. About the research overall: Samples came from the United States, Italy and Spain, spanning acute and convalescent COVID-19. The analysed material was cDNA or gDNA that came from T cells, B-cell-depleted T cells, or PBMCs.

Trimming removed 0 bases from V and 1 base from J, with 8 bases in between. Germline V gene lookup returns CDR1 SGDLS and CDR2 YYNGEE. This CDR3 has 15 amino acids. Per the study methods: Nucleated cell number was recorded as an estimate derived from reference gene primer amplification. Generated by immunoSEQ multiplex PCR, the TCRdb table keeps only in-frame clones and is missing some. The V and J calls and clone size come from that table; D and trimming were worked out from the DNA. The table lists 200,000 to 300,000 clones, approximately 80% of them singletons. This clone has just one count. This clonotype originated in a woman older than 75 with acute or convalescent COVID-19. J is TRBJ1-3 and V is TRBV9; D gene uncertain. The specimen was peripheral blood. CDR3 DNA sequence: TGTGCCAGCAGCGTAGGATTCCGGTCTGGAAACACCATATATTTT. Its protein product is CASSVGFRSGNTIYF.